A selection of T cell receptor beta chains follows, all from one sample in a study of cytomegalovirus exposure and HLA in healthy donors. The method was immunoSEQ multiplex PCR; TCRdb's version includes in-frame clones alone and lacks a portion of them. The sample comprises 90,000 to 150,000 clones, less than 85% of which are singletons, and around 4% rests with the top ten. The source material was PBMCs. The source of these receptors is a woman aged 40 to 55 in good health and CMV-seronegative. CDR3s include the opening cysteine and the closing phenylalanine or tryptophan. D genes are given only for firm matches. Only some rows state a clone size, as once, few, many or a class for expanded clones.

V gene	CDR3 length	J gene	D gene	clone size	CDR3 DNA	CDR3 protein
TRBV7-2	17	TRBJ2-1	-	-	TGTGCCAGCAGCTTGAGGGGGGGGACTAATTCCTACAATGAGCAGTTCTTC	CASSLRGGTNSYNEQFF
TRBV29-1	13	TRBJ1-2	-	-	TGCAGCGTTAGGGACACAACTAACTATGGCTACACCTTC	CSVRDTTNYGYTF
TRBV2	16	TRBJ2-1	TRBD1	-	TGTGCCAGCAGTGAAACCGGGACAGAATACAATAGTGAGCAGTTCTTC	CASSETGTEYNSEQFF
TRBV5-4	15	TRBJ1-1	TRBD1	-	TGTGCCAGCAGCGGCGGGACAGGACTTTCTTTTGAAGCTTTCTTT	CASSGGTGLSFEAFF
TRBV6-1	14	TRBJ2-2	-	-	TGTGCCAGCACGGTGAGGGCGAACACCGGGGAGCTGTTTTTT	CASTVRANTGELFF
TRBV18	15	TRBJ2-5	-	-	TGTGCCAGCTCAGGGCCCCAAGGGGGCCAAGAGACCCAGTACTTC	CASSGPQGGQETQYF
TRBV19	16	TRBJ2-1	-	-	TGTGCCAGTAGTATAGACACAGTGAACCTCTACAATGAGCAGTTCTTC	CASSIDTVNLYNEQFF
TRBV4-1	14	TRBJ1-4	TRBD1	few	TGCGCCAGCAGCCAAGAACAGGGGAAGGAAAAACTGTTTTTT	CASSQEQGKEKLFF
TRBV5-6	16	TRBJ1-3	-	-	TGTGCCAGCAGCTTAGTTCCAGGGAAGTCCGGAAACACCATATATTTT	CASSLVPGKSGNTIYF
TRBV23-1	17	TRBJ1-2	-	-	TGCGCCAGCAGTCATGGGGGGATGGGGGTGATGTGCTATGGCTACACCTTC	CASSHGGMGVMCYGYTF
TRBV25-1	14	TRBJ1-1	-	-	TGTGCCAGCAGTCAGCCAGGGAAGGGGACTGAAGCTTTCTTT	CASSQPGKGTEAFF